Reported below is one TCR beta chain. The antigen is not known. This record belongs to a study of CD8+ T cells in alopecia areata. Broader study findings: Patients displayed less clarity in TCR sharing than mice, a finding possibly related to HLA.

Following extraction, RNA underwent reverse transcription to cDNA, which served as the sequencing template. Sequenced by immunoSEQ multiplex PCR; TCRdb stores in-frame clones only, minus some. The sample includes 110,000 or so clones, around 55% of them seen just once. The TCR comes from a human donor in good health. Sequencing was done on a sample of CD8+ T cells sorted from blood.

The CDR3 region has the DNA TGTGCCAGCAGTGAAGCAATGGGAAATCAGCCCCAGCATTTT. Its translation is CASSEAMGNQPQHF. This chain connects TRBV2 to TRBJ1-5; D remains unclear. The CDR3 contains 14 residues. V was pared by 0 bases and J by 4 bases, with 7 bases between. Germline V gene data show CDR1 as SNHLY and CDR2 as FYNNEI.